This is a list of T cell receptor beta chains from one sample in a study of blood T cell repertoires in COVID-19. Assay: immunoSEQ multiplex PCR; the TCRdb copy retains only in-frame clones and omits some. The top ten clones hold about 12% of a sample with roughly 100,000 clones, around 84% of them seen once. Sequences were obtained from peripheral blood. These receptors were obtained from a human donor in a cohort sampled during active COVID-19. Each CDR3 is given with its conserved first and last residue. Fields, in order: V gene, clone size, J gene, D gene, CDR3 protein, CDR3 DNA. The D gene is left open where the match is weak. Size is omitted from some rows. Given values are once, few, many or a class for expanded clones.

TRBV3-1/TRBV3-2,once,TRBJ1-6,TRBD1,CASSQELTGVVSPLHF,TGTGCCAGCAGCCAAGAACTGACAGGGGTGGTCTCACCCCTCCACTTT
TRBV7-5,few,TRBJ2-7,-,CARRDRAEQYF,TGTGCCAGACGGGACAGGGCCGAGCAGTACTTC
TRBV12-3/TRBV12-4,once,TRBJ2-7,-,CASSGGFEQYF,TGTGCCAGCAGCGGGGGTTTCGAGCAGTACTTC
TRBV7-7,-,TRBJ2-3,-,CASSQSRGPTDTQYF,TGTGCCAGCAGCCAATCTCGTGGGCCCACAGATACGCAGTATTTT
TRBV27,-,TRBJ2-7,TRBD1,CASSSPRGGQGAVEQYF,TGTGCCAGCAGTTCTCCTAGAGGGGGACAGGGGGCGGTCGAGCAGTACTTC
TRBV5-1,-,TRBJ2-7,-,CASSLAGGFYEQYF,TGCGCCAGCAGCTTGGCCGGCGGATTCTACGAGCAGTACTTC
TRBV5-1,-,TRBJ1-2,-,CASSLGQLYGYTF,TGCGCCAGCAGCTTGGGACAGCTCTATGGCTACACCTTC
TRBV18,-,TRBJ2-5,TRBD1,CASSPRTGETQYF,TGTGCCAGCTCACCGAGGACAGGGGAGACCCAGTACTTC
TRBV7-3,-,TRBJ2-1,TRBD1,CASSLIGTGGSEQFF,TGTGCCAGCAGCTTAATCGGGACAGGGGGCAGTGAGCAGTTCTTC
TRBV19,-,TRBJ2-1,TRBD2,CASRTTSGGAYNEQFF,TGTGCCAGTAGAACAACTAGCGGGGGTGCGTACAATGAGCAGTTCTTC
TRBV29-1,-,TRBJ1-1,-,CSVETANTEAFF,TGCAGCGTGGAAACAGCGAACACTGAAGCTTTCTTT
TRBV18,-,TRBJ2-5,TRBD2,CASSPRTSGEETQYF,TGTGCCAGCTCACCGAGGACTAGCGGGGAAGAGACCCAGTACTTC
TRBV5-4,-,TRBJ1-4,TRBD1,CASSTRGRNEKLFF,TGTGCCAGCAGCACAAGGGGGCGGAATGAAAAACTGTTTTTT
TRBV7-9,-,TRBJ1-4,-,CASSYYHPSGEKLFF,TGTGCCAGCAGCTACTACCACCCTTCGGGTGAAAAACTGTTTTTT
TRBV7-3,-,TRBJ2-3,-,CASSSLQGDTQYF,TGTGCCAGCAGCTCCCTACAGGGAGATACGCAGTATTTT
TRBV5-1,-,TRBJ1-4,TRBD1,CASSWDFRGEKLFF,TGCGCCAGCAGCTGGGACTTCAGGGGGGAAAAACTGTTTTTT
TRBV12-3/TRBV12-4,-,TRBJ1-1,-,CASSKGGEAFF,TGTGCCAGCTCAAAGGGAGGTGAAGCTTTCTTT
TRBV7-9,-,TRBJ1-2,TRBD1,CASSLAGGGGYTF,TGTGCCAGCAGCTTAGCAGGGGGCGGTGGCTACACCTTC
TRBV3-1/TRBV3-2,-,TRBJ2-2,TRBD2,CASSRSSGVGELFF,TGTGCCAGCAGCCGATCTAGCGGGGTCGGGGAGCTGTTTTTT
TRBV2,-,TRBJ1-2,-,CASSPGVRGYTF,TGTGCCAGCAGCCCGGGGGTGAGAGGCTACACCTTC
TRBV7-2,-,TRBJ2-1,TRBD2,CASSLDLASGGYNEQFF,TGTGCCAGCAGCTTAGATCTGGCTAGCGGGGGTTACAATGAGCAGTTCTTC
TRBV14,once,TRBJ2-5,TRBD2,CASSPRLAGVETQYF,TGTGCCAGCAGCCCCCGTTTAGCGGGGGTCGAGACCCAGTACTTC
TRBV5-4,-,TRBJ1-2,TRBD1,CASSSIGQEASRGYTF,TGTGCCAGCAGCTCGATCGGACAGGAAGCAAGTCGGGGCTACACCTTC
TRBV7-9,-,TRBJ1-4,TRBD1,CASSLGQGTIEKLFF,TGTGCCAGCAGCCTCGGACAGGGCACGATTGAAAAACTGTTTTTT
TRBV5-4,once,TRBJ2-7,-,CASSLGGEREQYF,TGTGCCAGCAGCTTGGGGGGAGAACGGGAGCAGTACTTC
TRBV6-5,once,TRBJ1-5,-,CASSYSGSGQPQHF,TGTGCCAGCAGTTACTCCGGGTCGGGGCAGCCCCAGCATTTT
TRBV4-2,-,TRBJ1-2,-,CASSPDPRGGGFGYTF,TGTGCCAGCAGCCCCGATCCTCGGGGGGGTGGTTTTGGCTACACCTTC
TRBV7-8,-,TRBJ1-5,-,CASSPKGGLLGQPQHF,TGTGCCAGCAGCCCAAAGGGGGGGCTCTTAGGCCAGCCCCAGCATTTT
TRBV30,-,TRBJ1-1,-,CAWSKGAGRTEAFF,TGTGCCTGGAGTAAGGGTGCAGGGAGGACTGAAGCTTTCTTT
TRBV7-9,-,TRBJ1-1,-,CASTRGGESTEAFF,TGTGCCAGCACCCGGGGGGGAGAGTCTACTGAAGCTTTCTTT
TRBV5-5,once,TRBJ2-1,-,CASSRTVNEQFF,TGTGCCAGCAGCCGGACAGTTAATGAGCAGTTCTTC
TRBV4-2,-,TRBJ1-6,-,CASSQAQGESPLHF,TGTGCCAGCAGCCAAGCACAGGGTGAATCACCCCTCCACTTT
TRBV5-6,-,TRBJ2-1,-,CASSGTGFYNEQFF,TGTGCCAGCAGCGGAACAGGGTTCTACAATGAGCAGTTCTTC
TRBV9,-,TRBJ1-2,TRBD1,CASSVQGGGGYTF,TGTGCCAGCAGCGTACAAGGGGGCGGTGGCTACACCTTC
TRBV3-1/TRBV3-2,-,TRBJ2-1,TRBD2,CASSQPSSGGAPEQFF,TGTGCCAGCAGCCAACCATCTAGCGGGGGGGCCCCTGAGCAGTTCTTC
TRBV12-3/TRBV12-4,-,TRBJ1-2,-,CASSLSANYGYTF,TGTGCCAGCAGTTTATCCGCTAACTATGGCTACACCTTC
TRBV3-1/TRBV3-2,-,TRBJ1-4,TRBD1,CASSQDRDRDEKLFF,TGTGCCAGCAGCCAAGATCGGGACAGGGATGAAAAACTGTTTTTT
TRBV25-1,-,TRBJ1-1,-,CASSENGIRGTEAFF,TGTGCCAGCAGTGAAAATGGGATACGGGGCACTGAAGCTTTCTTT
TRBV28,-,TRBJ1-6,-,CASSTRTGKNSPLHF,TGTGCCAGCAGTACCCGGACGGGAAAAAATTCACCCCTCCACTTT
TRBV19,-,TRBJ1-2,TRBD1,CASSADRGRLLGYTF,TGTGCCAGTAGTGCGGACAGGGGCCGCCTTCTGGGCTACACCTTC
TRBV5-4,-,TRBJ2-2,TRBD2,CASSFSGGAAGELFF,TGTGCCAGCAGCTTTAGCGGGGGGGCCGCCGGGGAGCTGTTTTTT
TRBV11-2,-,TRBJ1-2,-,CASSSIQGLNYGYTF,TGTGCCAGCAGCTCAATACAGGGCCTTAACTATGGCTACACCTTC
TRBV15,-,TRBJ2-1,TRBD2,CATSRGSAGGVAEQFF,TGTGCCACCAGCAGAGGGTCAGCGGGGGGGGTTGCTGAGCAGTTCTTC
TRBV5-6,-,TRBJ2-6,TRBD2,CASIKTQLAGLGANVLTF,TGTGCCAGCATCAAAACACAACTAGCGGGGTTAGGGGCCAACGTCCTGACTTTC
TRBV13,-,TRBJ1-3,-,CASSLVGGSGNTIYF,TGTGCCAGCAGCTTAGTGGGGGGCTCTGGAAACACCATATATTTT
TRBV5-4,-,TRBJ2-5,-,CATESMAKETQYF,TGTGCCACCGAATCAATGGCCAAAGAGACCCAGTACTTC
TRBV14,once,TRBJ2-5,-,CASSQGDTPQETQYF,TGTGCCAGCAGCCAAGGGGACACTCCTCAAGAGACCCAGTACTTC
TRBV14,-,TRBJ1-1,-,CASSQDRGVLDTEAFF,TGTGCCAGCAGCCAAGATAGGGGTGTCCTGGACACTGAAGCTTTCTTT
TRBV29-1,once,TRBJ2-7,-,CSVVGGGNYEQYF,TGCAGCGTTGTAGGAGGAGGGAACTACGAGCAGTACTTC
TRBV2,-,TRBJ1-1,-,CASSPSSRTEAFF,TGTGCCAGCAGCCCCAGTTCCAGGACTGAAGCTTTCTTT
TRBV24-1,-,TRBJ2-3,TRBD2,CATGTGGADTQYF,TGTGCCACCGGCACGGGGGGGGCAGATACGCAGTATTTT
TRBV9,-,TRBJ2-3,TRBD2,CASSVGTLAGGLLTQYF,TGTGCCAGCAGCGTAGGAACTCTAGCGGGGGGTCTTTTGACGCAGTATTTT
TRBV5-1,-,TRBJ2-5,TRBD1,CASSRDRGPQETQYF,TGCGCCAGCAGCCGGGACAGGGGTCCCCAAGAGACCCAGTACTTC
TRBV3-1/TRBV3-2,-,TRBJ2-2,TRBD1,CASSPGTGRIGELFF,TGTGCCAGCAGCCCAGGGACAGGGCGGATCGGGGAGCTGTTTTTT